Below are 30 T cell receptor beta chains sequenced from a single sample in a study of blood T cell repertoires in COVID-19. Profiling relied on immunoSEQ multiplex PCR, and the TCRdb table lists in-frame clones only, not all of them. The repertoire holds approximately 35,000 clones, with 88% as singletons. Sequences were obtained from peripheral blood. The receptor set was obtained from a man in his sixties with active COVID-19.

CDR3 DNA sequence: TGTGCAACCAAGAGGGGCAATCAGCCCCAGCATTTT. Protein sequence: CATKRGNQPQHF. The chain uses TRBV2 and TRBJ1-5; the D is unclear. The germline gives CDR1 SNHLY, CDR2 FYNNEI. The CDR3 length is 12 residues.

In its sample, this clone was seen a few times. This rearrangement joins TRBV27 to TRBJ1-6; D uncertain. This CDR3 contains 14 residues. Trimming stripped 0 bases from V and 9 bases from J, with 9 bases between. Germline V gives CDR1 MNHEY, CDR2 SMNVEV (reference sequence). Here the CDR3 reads CASSLSEIFSPLHF. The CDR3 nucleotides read TGTGCCAGCAGTTTATCAGAGATATTTTCACCCCTCCACTTT.

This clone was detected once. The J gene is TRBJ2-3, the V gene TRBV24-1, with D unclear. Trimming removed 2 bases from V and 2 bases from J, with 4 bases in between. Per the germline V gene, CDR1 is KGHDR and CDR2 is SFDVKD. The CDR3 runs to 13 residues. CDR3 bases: TGTGCCACCAGTGATTCCTACACAGATACGCAGTATTTT. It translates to CATSDSYTDTQYF.

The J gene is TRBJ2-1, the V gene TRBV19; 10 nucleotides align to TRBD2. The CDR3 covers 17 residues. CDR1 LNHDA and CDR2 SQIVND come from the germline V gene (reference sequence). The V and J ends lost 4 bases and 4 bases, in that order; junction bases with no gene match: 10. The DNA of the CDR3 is TGTGCCAGTAGTACCCAAACCGGACTAGCGGCGTACAATGAGCAGTTCTTC. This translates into CASSTQTGLAAYNEQFF.

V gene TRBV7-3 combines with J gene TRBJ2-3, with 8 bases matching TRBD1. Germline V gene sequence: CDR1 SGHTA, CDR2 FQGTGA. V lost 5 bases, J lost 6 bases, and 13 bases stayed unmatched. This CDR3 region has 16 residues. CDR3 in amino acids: CASSPGPGQGRDTQYF. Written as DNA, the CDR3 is TGTGCCAGCAGCCCAGGACCAGGACAGGGAAGGGATACGCAGTATTTT.

The CDR3: CASSQAGGSSYEQYF. DNA of the CDR3: TGTGCCAGCAGCCAAGCCGGCGGTAGCTCCTACGAGCAGTACTTC. The chain recombines TRBV4-2 with TRBJ2-7, with unresolved D. Trimming removed 1 base at V and 0 bases at J, with 10 bases between. Germline lookup yields CDR1 LGHNA and CDR2 YNFKEQ. The CDR3 has 15 amino acids.

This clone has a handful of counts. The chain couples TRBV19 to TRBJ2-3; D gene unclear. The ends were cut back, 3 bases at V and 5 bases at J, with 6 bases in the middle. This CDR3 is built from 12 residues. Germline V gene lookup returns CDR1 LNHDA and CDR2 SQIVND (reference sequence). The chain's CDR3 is CASSMAGDTQYF. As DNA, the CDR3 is TGTGCCAGTAGTATGGCAGGAGATACGCAGTATTTT. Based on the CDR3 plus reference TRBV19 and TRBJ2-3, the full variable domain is DGGITQSPKYLFRKEGQNVTLSCEQNLNHDAMYWYRQDPGQGLRLIYYSQIVNDFQKGDIAEGYSVSREKKESFPLTVTSAQKNPTAFYLCASSMAGDTQYFGPGTRLTVL.

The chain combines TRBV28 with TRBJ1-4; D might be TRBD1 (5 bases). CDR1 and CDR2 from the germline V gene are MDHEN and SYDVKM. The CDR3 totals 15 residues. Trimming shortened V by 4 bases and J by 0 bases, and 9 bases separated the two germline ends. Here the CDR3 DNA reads TGTGCCAGCAGTTCGGGACTTTCAACTAATGAAAAACTGTTTTTT. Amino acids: CASSSGLSTNEKLFF.

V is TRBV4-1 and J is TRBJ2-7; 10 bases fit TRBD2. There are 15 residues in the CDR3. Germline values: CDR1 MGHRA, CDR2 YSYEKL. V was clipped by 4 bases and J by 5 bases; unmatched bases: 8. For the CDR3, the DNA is TGCGCCAGCAGCCCCTCTAGCGGGAGAAAAGACGAGCAGTACTTC. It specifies CASSPSSGRKDEQYF.

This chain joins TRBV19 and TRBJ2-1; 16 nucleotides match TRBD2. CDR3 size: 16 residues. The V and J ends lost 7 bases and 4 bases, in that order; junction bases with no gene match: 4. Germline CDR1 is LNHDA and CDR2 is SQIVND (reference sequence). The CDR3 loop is CASTRGLAGGYNEQFF. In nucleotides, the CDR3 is TGTGCCAGTACAAGGGGACTAGCGGGAGGGTACAATGAGCAGTTCTTC.

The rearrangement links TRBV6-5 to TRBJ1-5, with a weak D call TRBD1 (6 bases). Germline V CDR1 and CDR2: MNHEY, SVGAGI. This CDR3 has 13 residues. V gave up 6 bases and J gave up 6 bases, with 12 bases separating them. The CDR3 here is CASSYREGQPQHF. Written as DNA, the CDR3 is TGTGCCAGCAGCTACAGGGAGGGTCAGCCCCAGCATTTT.

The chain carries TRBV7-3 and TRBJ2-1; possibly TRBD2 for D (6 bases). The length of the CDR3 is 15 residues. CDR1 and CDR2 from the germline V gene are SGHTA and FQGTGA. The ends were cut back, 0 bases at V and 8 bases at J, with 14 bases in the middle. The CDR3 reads CASSLTGGVVYEQFF. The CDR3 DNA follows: TGTGCCAGCAGCTTAACGGGGGGAGTAGTCTATGAGCAGTTCTTC.

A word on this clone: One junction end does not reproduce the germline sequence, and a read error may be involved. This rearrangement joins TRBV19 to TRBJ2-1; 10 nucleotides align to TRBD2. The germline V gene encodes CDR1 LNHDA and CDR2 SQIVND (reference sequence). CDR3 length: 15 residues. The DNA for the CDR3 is TGTGCCAGTAGTGGACTAGCGGCTAACTACTATGAGCAGTTCTTC. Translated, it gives CASSGLAANYYEQFF.

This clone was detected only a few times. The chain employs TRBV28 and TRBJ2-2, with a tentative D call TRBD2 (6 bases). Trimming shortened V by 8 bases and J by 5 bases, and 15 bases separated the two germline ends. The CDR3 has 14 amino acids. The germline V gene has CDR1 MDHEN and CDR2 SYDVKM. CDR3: CASRRRGKTGELFF. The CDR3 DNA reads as TGTGCCAGCCGACGGCGGGGAAAGACCGGGGAGCTGTTTTTT.

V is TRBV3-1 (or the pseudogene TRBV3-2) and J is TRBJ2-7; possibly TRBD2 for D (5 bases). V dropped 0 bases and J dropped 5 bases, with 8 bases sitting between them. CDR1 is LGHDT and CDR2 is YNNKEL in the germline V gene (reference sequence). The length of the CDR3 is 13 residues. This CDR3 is CASSQEERDEQYF. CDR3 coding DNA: TGTGCCAGCAGCCAAGAGGAGAGGGACGAGCAGTACTTC.

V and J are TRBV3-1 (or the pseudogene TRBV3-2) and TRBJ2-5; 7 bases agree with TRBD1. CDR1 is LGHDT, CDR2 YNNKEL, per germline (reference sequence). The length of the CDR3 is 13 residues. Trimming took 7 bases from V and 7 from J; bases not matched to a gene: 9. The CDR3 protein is CASTRGSGGTQYF. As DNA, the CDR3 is TGTGCCAGCACCAGGGGGTCGGGTGGGACCCAGTACTTC.

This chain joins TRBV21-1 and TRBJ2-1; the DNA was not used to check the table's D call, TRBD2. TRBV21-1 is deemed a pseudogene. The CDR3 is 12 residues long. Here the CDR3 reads CASSNEAGSTLF. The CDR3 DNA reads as TGTGCCAGCAGCAATGAGGCCGGTTCTACACTCTTC.

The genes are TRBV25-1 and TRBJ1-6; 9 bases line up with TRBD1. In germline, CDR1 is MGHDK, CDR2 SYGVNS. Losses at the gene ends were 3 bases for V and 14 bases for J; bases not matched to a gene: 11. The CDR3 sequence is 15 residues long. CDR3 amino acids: CASSDPGQGLLTLHF. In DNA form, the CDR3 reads TGTGCCAGCAGTGATCCGGGACAGGGCCTTCTAACCCTCCACTTT.

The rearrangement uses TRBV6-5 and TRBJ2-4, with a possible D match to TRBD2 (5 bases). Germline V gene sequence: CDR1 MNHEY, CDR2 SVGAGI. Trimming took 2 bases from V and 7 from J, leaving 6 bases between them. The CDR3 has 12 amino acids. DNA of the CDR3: TGTGCCAGCAGTTACGGAGGCAACATTCAGTACTTC. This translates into CASSYGGNIQYF.

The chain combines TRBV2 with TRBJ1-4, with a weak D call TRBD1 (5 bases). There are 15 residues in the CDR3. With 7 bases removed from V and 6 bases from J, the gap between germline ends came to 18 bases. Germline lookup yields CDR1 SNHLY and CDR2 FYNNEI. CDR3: CASNREGIAHEKLFF. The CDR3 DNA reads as TGTGCCAGCAACCGGGAGGGGATCGCACATGAAAAACTGTTTTTT.

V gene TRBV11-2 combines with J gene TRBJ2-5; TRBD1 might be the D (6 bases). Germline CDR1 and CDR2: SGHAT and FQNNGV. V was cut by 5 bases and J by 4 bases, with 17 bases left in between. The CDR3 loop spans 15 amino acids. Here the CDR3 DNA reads TGTGCCAGCAGCCCGTTGCATTTAGGGGGAGAGACCCAGTACTTC. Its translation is CASSPLHLGGETQYF.

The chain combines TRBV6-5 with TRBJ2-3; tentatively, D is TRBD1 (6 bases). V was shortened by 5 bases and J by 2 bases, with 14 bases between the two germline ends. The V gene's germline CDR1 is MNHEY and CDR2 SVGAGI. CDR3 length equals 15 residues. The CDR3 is CASSQQGRDTDTQYF. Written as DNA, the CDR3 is TGTGCCAGCAGTCAACAGGGACGGGACACAGATACGCAGTATTTT.

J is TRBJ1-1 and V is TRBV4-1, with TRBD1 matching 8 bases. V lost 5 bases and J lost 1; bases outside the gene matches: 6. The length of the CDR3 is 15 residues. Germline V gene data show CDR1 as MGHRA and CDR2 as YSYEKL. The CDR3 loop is CASSARGRKNTEAFF. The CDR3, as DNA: TGCGCCAGCAGCGCCAGGGGGCGCAAGAACACTGAAGCTTTCTTT.

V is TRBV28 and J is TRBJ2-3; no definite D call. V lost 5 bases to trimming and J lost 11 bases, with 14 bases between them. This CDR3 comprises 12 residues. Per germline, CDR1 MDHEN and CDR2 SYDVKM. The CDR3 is CASSITPGMQYF. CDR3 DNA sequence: TGTGCCAGCAGTATAACTCCTGGTATGCAGTATTTT.

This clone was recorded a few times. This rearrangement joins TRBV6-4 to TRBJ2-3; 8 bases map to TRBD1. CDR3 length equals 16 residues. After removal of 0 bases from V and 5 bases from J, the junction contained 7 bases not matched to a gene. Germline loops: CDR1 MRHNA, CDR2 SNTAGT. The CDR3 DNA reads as TGTGCCAGCAGTGACTCCGAGACAGGGGACATAGATACGCAGTATTTT. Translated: CASSDSETGDIDTQYF.

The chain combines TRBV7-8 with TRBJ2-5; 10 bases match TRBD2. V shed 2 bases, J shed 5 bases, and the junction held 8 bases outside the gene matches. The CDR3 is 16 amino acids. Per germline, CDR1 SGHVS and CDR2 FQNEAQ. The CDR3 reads CASSLLTAGGRETQYF. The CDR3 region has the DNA TGTGCCAGCAGCTTATTAACAGCGGGAGGGCGGGAGACCCAGTACTTC.

CDR3 sequence: CASSQTGRGGRATGELFF. As DNA, the CDR3 is TGCGCCAGCAGCCAAACCGGACGGGGAGGACGGGCCACCGGGGAGCTGTTTTTT. The gene calls are TRBV4-1 and TRBJ2-2; weak D call: TRBD2 (6 bases). This CDR3 comprises 18 residues. The germline V gene has CDR1 MGHRA and CDR2 YSYEKL. The V and J ends lost 2 bases and 4 bases respectively, with 20 bases between them.

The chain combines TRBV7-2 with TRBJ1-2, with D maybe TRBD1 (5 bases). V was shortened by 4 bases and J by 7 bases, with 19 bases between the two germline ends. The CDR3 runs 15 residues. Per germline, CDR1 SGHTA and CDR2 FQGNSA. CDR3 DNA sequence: TGTGCCAGCAGCTCCACCGGGACTTCAACGTTTGGCTACACCTTC. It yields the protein CASSSTGTSTFGYTF. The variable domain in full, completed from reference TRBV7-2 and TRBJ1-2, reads GAGVSQSPSNKVTEKGKDVELRCDPISGHTALYWYRQSLGQGLEFLIYFQGNSAPDKSGLPSDRFSAERTGGSVSTLTIQRTQQEDSAVYLCASSSTGTSTFGYTFGSGTRLTVV.

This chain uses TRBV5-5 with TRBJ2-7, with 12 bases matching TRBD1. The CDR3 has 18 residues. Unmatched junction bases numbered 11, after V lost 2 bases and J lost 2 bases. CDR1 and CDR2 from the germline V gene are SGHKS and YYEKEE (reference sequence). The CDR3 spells CASSLGTGGGLNPYEQYF. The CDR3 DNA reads TGTGCCAGCAGCTTAGGGACAGGGGGCGGCCTCAACCCCTACGAGCAGTACTTC.

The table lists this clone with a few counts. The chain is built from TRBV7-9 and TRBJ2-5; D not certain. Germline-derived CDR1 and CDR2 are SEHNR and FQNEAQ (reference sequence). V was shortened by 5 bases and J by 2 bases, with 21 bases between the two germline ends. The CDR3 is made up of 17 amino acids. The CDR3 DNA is TGTGCCAGCAGCCCCAGCGCTTCTAGTGAGACTCAAGAGACCCAGTACTTC. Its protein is CASSPSASSETQETQYF.